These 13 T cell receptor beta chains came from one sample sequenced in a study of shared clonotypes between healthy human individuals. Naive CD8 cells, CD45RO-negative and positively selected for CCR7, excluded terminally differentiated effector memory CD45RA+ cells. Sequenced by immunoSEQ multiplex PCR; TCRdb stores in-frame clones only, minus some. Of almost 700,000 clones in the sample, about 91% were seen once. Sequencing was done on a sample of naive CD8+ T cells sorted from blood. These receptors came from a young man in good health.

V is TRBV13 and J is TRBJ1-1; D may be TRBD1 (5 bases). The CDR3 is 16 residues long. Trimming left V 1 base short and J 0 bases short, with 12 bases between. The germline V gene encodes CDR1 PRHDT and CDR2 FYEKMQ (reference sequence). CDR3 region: CASSLEGRAMNTEAFF. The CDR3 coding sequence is TGTGCCAGCAGCTTAGAGGGCAGGGCTATGAACACTGAAGCTTTCTTT.

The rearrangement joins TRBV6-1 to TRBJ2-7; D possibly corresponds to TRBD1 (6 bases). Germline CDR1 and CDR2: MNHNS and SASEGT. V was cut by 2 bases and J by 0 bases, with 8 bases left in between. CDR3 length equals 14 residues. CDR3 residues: CASSERDTSYEQYF. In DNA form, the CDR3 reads TGTGCCAGCAGTGAACGGGACACCTCCTACGAGCAGTACTTC.

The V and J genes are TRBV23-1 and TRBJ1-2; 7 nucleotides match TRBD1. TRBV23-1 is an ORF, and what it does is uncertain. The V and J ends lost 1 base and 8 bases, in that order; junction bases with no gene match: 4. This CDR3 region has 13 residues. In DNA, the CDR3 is TGCGCCAGCAGTCAATTGACAGGGAAAGGCTACACCTTC. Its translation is CASSQLTGKGYTF.

CDR3 amino acids: CASSGGTSGTYEQYF. The CDR3 DNA follows: TGTGCCAGCAGCGGGGGGACTAGCGGAACCTACGAGCAGTACTTC. J is TRBJ2-7 and V is TRBV2; 11 nucleotides align to TRBD2. The V gene's germline CDR1 is SNHLY and CDR2 FYNNEI. The CDR3 runs 15 residues. V lost 6 bases to trimming and J lost 2 bases; unmatched junction nucleotides: 6.

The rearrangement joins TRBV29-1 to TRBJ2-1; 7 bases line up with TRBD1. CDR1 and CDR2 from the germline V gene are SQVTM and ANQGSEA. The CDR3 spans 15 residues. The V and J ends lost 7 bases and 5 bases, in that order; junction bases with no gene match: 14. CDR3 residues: CSASLSDRSDNEQFF. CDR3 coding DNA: TGCAGCGCCAGCTTATCGGACAGGAGTGACAATGAGCAGTTCTTC.

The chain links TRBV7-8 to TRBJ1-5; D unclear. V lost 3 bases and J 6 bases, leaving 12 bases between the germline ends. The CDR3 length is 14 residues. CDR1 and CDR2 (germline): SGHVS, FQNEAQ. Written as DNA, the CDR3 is TGTGCCAGCAGCTTCGGGCAGCTCGTTCAGCCCCAGCATTTT. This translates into CASSFGQLVQPQHF.

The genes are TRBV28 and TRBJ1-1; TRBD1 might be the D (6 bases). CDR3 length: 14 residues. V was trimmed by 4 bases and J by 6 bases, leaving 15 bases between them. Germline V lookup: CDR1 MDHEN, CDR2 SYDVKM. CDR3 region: CASSSTPTGSEAFF. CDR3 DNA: TGTGCCAGCAGTTCGACCCCGACAGGCTCTGAAGCTTTCTTT.

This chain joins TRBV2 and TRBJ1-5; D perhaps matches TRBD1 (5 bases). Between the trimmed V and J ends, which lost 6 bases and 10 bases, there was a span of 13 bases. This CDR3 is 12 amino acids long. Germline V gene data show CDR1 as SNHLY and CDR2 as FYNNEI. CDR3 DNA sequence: TGTGCCAGCAGGGAACCCGGGGACCCCCAGCATTTT. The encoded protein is CASREPGDPQHF.

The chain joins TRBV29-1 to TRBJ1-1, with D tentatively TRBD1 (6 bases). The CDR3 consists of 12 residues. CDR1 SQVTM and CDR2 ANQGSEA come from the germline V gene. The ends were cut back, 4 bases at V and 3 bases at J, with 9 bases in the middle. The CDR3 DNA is TGCAGCGTTGTTGGGGGGCACACTGAAGCTTTCTTT. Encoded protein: CSVVGGHTEAFF. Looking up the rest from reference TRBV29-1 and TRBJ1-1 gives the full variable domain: SAVISQKPSRDICQRGTSLTIQCQVDSQVTMMFWYRQQPGQSLTLIATANQGSEATYESGFVIDKFPISRPNLTFSTLTVSNMSPEDSSIYLCSVVGGHTEAFFGQGTRLTVV.

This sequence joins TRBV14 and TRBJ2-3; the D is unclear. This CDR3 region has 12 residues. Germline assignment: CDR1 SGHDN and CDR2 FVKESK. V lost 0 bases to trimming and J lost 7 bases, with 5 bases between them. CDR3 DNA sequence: TGTGCCAGCAGCCAAGATCGCTATACGCAGTATTTT. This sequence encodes CASSQDRYTQYF.

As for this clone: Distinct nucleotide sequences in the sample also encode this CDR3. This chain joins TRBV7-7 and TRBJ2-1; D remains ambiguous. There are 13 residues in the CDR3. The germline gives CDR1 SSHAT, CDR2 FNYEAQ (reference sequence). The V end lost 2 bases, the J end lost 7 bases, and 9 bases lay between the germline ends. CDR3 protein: CASSLSLGNEQFF. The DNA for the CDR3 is TGTGCCAGCAGCTTATCCCTTGGTAATGAGCAGTTCTTC.

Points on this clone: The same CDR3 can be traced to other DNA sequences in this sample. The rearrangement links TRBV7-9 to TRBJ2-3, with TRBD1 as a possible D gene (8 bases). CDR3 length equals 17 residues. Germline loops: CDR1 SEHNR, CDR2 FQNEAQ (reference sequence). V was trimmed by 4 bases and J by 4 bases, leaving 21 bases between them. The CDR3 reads CASSSPPNRGGADTQYF. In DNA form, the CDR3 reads TGTGCCAGCAGCTCACCCCCGAACAGGGGGGGCGCAGATACGCAGTATTTT.

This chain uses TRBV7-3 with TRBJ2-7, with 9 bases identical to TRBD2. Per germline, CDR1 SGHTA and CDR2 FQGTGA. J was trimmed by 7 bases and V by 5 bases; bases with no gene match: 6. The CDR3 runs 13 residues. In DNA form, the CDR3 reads TGTGCCAGCAGCCCCAGGCGGGAGGGGGAGCAGTACTTC. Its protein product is CASSPRREGEQYF.